These 9 T cell receptor beta chains were sequenced from one sample in a study of OX40 agonist ivuxolimab in advanced cancers. Sequencing was performed with immunoSEQ multiplex PCR; in TCRdb, only in-frame clones are kept and a portion is missing. Here the sample spans some 100,000 clones, roughly 80% being singletons. The sample was CD4+ or CD8+ T cells sorted from blood, taken in a trial of the OX40 agonist ivuxolimab. The receptors shown here come from an adult with an advanced solid tumor such as melanoma, head and neck, liver or kidney cancer.

This rearrangement joins TRBV28 to TRBJ1-2; weak D call: TRBD1 (5 bases). Germline-derived CDR1 and CDR2 are MDHEN and SYDVKM. The ends were cut back, 8 bases at V and 4 bases at J, with 11 bases in the middle. This CDR3 contains 12 residues. The CDR3 sequence: CASARGSYGYTF. CDR3 DNA sequence: TGTGCCAGCGCCCGGGGGAGCTATGGCTACACCTTC.

The genes are TRBV5-1 and TRBJ1-1; D uncertain. CDR1 is SGHRS and CDR2 is YFSETQ in the germline V gene. V was clipped by 4 bases and J by 8 bases, with 15 bases between them. The CDR3 covers 13 residues. This CDR3 reads CASSPIVDTEAFF. CDR3 nucleotide sequence: TGCGCCAGCAGCCCGATAGTGGATACCGAAGCTTTCTTT.

The chain carries TRBV5-6 and TRBJ2-1, with a tentative D call TRBD2 (6 bases). V lost 1 base, J lost 8 bases, and 16 bases lay in between. CDR1 is SGHDT and CDR2 is YYEEEE in the germline V gene. There are 15 residues in the CDR3. CDR3 sequence (DNA): TGTGCCAGCAGCTTGTGGACTAACTACGGGGATGAGCAGTTCTTC. Amino acid sequence: CASSLWTNYGDEQFF.

The CDR3, as DNA: TGCGCCAGCAGCCAAGACACCTTACGTACCGGGGAGCTGTTTTTT. This gives the protein CASSQDTLRTGELFF. The chain employs TRBV4-3 and TRBJ2-2, with unresolved D. V lost 0 bases to trimming and J lost 5 bases, with 10 bases between them. CDR1 is LGHNA, CDR2 YSLEER, per germline. The CDR3 spans 15 residues.

The chain has TRBV9 and TRBJ2-1; D is unresolved. This CDR3 contains 16 residues. Trimming took off 0 bases at V and 0 bases at J, with 10 bases between the two ends. Per the germline V gene, CDR1 is SGDLS and CDR2 is YYNGEE. In DNA form, the CDR3 reads TGTGCCAGCAGCGTAGCTTCGGCCAGCTCCTACAATGAGCAGTTCTTC. It yields the protein CASSVASASSYNEQFF.

The rearrangement joins TRBV5-4 to TRBJ1-4; D unresolved. Germline loops: CDR1 SGHNT, CDR2 YYREEE (reference sequence). The CDR3 totals 15 residues. The V end lost 4 bases, the J end lost 8 bases, and 18 bases lay between the germline ends. DNA of the CDR3: TGTGCCAGCAGCAAGGGCGGATCCTCGGGCGAAAAACTGTTTTTT. Protein product: CASSKGGSSGEKLFF.

The chain is built from TRBV4-2 and TRBJ2-5; D is undetermined. The germline V gene encodes CDR1 LGHNA and CDR2 YNFKEQ. Trimming left V 0 bases short and J 4 bases short, with 3 bases between. CDR3 length: 12 amino acids. CDR3 sequence (DNA): TGTGCCAGCAGCCAAGATACAGAGACCCAGTACTTC. Translating it yields CASSQDTETQYF.

This clone has only a few counts. The V and J genes are TRBV4-3 and TRBJ1-6; no clear D gene. CDR1 LGHNA and CDR2 YSLEER come from the germline V gene. V lost 0 bases to trimming and J lost 5 bases, with 14 bases between them. This CDR3 spans 17 amino acids. The CDR3 region is CASSQDLRAGNNSPLHF. CDR3 DNA: TGCGCCAGCAGCCAAGATTTACGTGCGGGGAATAATTCACCCCTCCACTTT.

This clone was counted between two and nine times. V gene TRBV10-3 combines with J gene TRBJ1-5; D is uncertain. V shed 2 bases and J shed 7 bases, with 12 bases lying between them. The CDR3 length is 14 residues. Germline V CDR1 and CDR2: ENHRY, SYGVKD. CDR3 residues: CAISEDILRQPQHF. The CDR3 coding sequence is TGTGCCATCAGTGAGGATATATTAAGGCAGCCCCAGCATTTT.